Listed below are T cell receptor beta chains from one sample, sequenced in a study of long-term antiretroviral therapy in people with HIV. Method: immunoSEQ multiplex PCR; TCRdb's copy keeps in-frame clones and lacks some. The sample carries about 24,000 clones, roughly 80% recorded once. Here the sequenced sample was unsorted PBMCs, taken 4.4 years after starting antiretroviral therapy. Source of these receptors: a man aged 25-40 years with HIV. The CDR3 runs from the conserved cysteine through the conserved F or W. D genes are given only for firm matches. Expanded clones are given a class, and other clones once, few, many or no size at all.

D gene | J gene | clone size | V gene | CDR3 protein | CDR3 DNA
- | TRBJ2-1 | - | TRBV11-2 | CASSPRAGPELYNEQFF | TGTGCCAGCAGCCCCCGGGCAGGGCCGGAGTTATACAATGAGCAGTTCTTC
- | TRBJ1-2 | - | TRBV20-1 | CSVPGGYTF | TGCAGTGTCCCGGGGGGCTACACCTTC
TRBD2 | TRBJ2-7 | - | TRBV19 | CASSSPSGRPTYEQYF | TGTGCCAGTAGTTCGCCTAGCGGGAGGCCCACCTACGAGCAGTACTTC
TRBD1 | TRBJ1-1 | few | TRBV6-1 | CASRDRDRVNTEAFF | TGTGCCAGCAGGGACCGGGACAGGGTGAACACTGAAGCTTTCTTT
TRBD2 | TRBJ2-1 | - | TRBV11-2 | CASSSSGRAYNEQFF | TGTGCCAGCAGCTCTAGCGGGCGAGCCTACAATGAGCAGTTCTTC
- | TRBJ1-2 | once | TRBV4-1 | CASSQDAGAGYGYTF | TGCGCCAGCAGCCAAGATGCCGGGGCGGGCTATGGCTACACCTTC
- | TRBJ1-2 | - | TRBV27 | CASSLQGRTNYGYTF | TGTGCCAGCAGTTTACAGGGCAGGACTAACTATGGCTACACCTTC
TRBD1 | TRBJ1-1 | - | TRBV7-8 | CASSLEDRGRNTEAFF | TGTGCCAGCAGCTTAGAAGACAGGGGGCGAAACACTGAAGCTTTCTTT
- | TRBJ2-7 | - | TRBV27 | CASSHTYVEGVYEQYF | TGTGCCAGCAGTCACACCTACGTGGAAGGAGTCTACGAGCAGTACTTC
TRBD1 | TRBJ1-6 | once | TRBV10-2 | CASSESTPTGRIPLHF | TGCGCCAGCAGTGAGTCGACTCCGACAGGGAGAATACCCCTCCACTTT
- | TRBJ2-3 | medium-sized | TRBV9 | CASSVVDTTDTQYF | TGTGCCAGCAGCGTAGTAGATACCACAGATACGCAGTATTTT
- | TRBJ2-2 | - | TRBV6-5 | CASTGVRNTGELFF | TGTGCCAGCACGGGGGTGAGGAACACCGGGGAGCTGTTTTTT
- | TRBJ2-5 | - | TRBV5-6 | CASSLTGTQETQYF | TGTGCCAGCAGCTTGACCGGGACTCAAGAGACCCAGTACTTC
- | TRBJ2-1 | - | TRBV4-3 | CASSQVTGYLYNEQFF | TGCGCCAGCAGCCAAGTCACAGGCTACCTCTACAATGAGCAGTTCTTC
TRBD1 | TRBJ2-1 | - | TRBV7-8 | CASTDRGYEQFF | TGTGCCAGCACCGACAGGGGCTATGAGCAGTTCTTC
TRBD2 | TRBJ2-1 | - | TRBV4-3 | CASSVEIGGREFF | TGCGCCAGCAGCGTTGAAATTGGTGGGAGGGAGTTCTTC
- | TRBJ2-1 | - | TRBV5-4 | CASSLGGAGYNEQFF | TGTGCCAGCAGCTTGGGGGGGGCTGGGTACAATGAGCAGTTCTTC
TRBD1 | TRBJ2-5 | - | TRBV13 | CASSLVGRGLETQYF | TGTGCCAGCAGCTTAGTCGGCAGGGGGCTGGAGACCCAGTACTTC
TRBD1 | TRBJ2-6 | - | TRBV5-1 | CASSLQGTGANVLTF | TGCGCCAGCAGCTTACAGGGGACTGGGGCCAACGTCCTGACTTTC
- | TRBJ1-1 | - | TRBV19 | CASSTTRDTEAFF | TGTGCCAGTAGTACAACGAGGGACACTGAAGCTTTCTTT
TRBD2 | TRBJ2-5 | - | TRBV29-1 | CSVDLAGGPRETQYF | TGCAGCGTTGATCTGGCGGGAGGTCCTCGAGAGACCCAGTACTTC
- | TRBJ1-5 | few | TRBV23-1 | CASSQPPERQNQPQHF | TGCGCCAGCAGTCAACCTCCCGAACGACAGAATCAGCCCCAGCATTTT
- | TRBJ2-7 | - | TRBV28 | CASRSSWEQYF | TGTGCCAGCAGATCCTCTTGGGAGCAGTACTTC
- | TRBJ1-2 | once | TRBV19 | CASSTKIINYGYTF | TGTGCCAGTAGTACCAAGATAATTAACTATGGCTACACCTTC